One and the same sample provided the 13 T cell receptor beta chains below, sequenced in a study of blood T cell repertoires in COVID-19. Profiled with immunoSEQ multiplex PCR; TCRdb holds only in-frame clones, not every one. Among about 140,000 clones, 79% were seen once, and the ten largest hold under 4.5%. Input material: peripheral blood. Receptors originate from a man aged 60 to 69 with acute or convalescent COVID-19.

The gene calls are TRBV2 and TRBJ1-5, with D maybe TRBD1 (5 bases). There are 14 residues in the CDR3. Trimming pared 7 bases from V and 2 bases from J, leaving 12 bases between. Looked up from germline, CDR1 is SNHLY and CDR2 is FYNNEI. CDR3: CASNSGGGNQPQHF. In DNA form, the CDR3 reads TGTGCCAGCAATAGCGGGGGTGGCAATCAGCCCCAGCATTTT.

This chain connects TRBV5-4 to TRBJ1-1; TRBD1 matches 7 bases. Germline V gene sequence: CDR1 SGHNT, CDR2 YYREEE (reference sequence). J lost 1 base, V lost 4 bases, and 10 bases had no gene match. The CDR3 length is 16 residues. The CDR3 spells CASSERQGLGNTEAFF. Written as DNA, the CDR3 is TGTGCCAGCAGCGAAAGACAGGGACTGGGGAACACTGAAGCTTTCTTT.

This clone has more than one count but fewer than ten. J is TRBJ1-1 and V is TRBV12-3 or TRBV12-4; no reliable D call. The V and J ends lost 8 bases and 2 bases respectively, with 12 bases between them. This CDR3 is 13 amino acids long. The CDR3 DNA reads TGTGCCAGCGCTTTTCGGGTTAACACTGAAGCTTTCTTT. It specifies CASAFRVNTEAFF.

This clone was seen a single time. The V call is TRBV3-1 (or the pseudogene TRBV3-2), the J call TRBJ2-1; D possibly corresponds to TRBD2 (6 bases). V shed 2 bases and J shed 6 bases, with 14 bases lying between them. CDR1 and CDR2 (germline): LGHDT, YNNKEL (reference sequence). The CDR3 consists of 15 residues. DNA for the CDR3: TGTGCCAGCAGCCAAATGAGGACGGAGGGCAATGAGCAGTTCTTC. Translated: CASSQMRTEGNEQFF.

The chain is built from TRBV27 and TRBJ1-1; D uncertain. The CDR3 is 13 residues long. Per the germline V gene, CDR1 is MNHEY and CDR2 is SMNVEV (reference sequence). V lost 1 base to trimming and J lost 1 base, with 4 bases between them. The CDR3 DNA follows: TGTGCCAGCAGTTTATGGCAGAACACTGAAGCTTTCTTT. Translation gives CASSLWQNTEAFF.

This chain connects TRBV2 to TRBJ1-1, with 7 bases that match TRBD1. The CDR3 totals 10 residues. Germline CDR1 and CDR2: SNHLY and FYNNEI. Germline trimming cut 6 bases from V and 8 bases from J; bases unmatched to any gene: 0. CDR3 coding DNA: TGTGCCAGCAGGACAGGGGAAGCTTTCTTT. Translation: CASRTGEAFF.

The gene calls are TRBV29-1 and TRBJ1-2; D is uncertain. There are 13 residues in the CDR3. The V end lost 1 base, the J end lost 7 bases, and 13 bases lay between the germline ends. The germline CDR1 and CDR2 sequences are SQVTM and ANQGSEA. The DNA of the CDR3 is TGCAGCGTTGAAGGTGGGTTTCGCGGTGGCTACACCTTC. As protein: CSVEGGFRGGYTF.

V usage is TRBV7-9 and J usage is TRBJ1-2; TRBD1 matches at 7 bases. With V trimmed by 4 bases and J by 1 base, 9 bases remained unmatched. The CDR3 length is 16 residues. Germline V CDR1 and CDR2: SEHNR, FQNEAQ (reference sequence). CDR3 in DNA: TGTGCCAGCAGCTCACTGAGGACAGGCATTAACTATGGCTACACCTTC. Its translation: CASSSLRTGINYGYTF.

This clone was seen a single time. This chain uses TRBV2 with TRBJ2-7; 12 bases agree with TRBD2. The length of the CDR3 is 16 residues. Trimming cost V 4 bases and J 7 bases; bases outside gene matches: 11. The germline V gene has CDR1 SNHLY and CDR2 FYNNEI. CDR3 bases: TGTGCCAGCAGTGTACTAGCGGGAGGCCCGGGGGGTGAGCAGTACTTC. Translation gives CASSVLAGGPGGEQYF.

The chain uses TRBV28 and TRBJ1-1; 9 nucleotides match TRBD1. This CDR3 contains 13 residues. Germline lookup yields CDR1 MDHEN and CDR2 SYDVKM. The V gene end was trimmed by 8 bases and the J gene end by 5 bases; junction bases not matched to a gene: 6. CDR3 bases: TGTGCCAGCGAGACAGGGGGGAGGACTGAAGCTTTCTTT. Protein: CASETGGRTEAFF.

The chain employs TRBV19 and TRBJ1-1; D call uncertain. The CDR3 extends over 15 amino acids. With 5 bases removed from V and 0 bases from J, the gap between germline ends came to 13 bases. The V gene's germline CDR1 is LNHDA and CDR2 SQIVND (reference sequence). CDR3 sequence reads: CASSLTWRLNTEAFF. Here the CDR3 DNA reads TGTGCCAGTAGTTTGACCTGGAGGTTGAACACTGAAGCTTTCTTT.

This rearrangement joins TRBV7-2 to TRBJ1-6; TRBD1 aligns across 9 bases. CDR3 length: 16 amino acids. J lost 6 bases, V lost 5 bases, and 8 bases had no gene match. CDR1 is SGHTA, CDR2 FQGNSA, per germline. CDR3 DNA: TGTGCCAGCAGCCTTGGGACAGGGTCAAGTAATTCACCCCTCCACTTT. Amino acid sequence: CASSLGTGSSNSPLHF.

The CDR3 is CASSLRVAGGNLYEQYF. CDR3 DNA: TGTGCCAGCAGCCTAAGGGTAGCGGGAGGGAACCTCTACGAGCAGTACTTC. The V call is TRBV7-2, the J call TRBJ2-7; 11 bases align to TRBD2. Unmatched junction bases numbered 12, after V lost 5 bases and J lost 3 bases. Germline V gives CDR1 SGHTA, CDR2 FQGNSA. CDR3 length equals 17 residues.